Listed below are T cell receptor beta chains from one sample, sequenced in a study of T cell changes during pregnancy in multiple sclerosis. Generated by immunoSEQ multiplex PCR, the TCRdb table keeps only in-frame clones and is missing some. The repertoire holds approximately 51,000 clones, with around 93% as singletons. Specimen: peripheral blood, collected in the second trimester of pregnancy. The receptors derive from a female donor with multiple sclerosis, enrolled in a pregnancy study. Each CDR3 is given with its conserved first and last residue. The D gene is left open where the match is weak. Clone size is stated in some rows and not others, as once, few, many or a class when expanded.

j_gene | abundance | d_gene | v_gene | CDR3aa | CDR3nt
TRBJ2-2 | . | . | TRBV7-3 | CASRIPGGGELFF | TGTGCCAGCAGGATCCCGGGTGGCGGGGAGCTGTTTTTT
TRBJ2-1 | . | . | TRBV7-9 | CASSLGAGAYNEQFF | TGTGCCAGCAGCTTAGGCGCCGGGGCCTACAATGAGCAGTTCTTC
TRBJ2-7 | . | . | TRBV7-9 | CASSLDPQGIYEQYF | TGTGCCAGCAGCCTCGACCCCCAGGGGATTTACGAGCAGTACTTC
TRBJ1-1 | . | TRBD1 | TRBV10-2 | CASSLTGVEAFF | TGCGCCAGCAGTCTGACAGGGGTTGAAGCTTTCTTT
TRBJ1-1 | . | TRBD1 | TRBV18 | CASSLPPRTGAGTEAFF | TGTGCCAGCTCCCTTCCTCCCAGGACAGGGGCCGGCACTGAAGCTTTCTTT
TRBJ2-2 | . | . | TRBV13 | CASSGKGVPGELFF | TGTGCCAGCAGTGGGAAGGGGGTCCCCGGGGAGCTGTTTTTT
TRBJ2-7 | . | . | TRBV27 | CASSLRAGVAYEQYF | TGTGCCAGCAGTTTAAGGGCAGGGGTAGCCTACGAGCAGTACTTC
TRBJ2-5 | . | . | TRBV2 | CASSPLDRFQETQYF | TGTGCCAGCAGCCCACTCGACAGGTTTCAAGAGACCCAGTACTTC
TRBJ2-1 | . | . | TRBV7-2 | CASSLGWGGQNEQFF | TGTGCCAGCAGCTTAGGGTGGGGGGGGCAGAATGAGCAGTTCTTC
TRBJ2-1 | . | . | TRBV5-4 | CASSLVGYNEQFF | TGTGCCAGCAGCTTGGTCGGTTACAATGAGCAGTTCTTC
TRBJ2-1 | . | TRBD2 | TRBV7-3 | CASSEGLASSNEQFF | TGTGCCAGCAGCGAGGGACTAGCTTCCTCGAATGAGCAGTTCTTC
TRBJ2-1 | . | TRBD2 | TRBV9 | CASSVTSGIRYNEQFF | TGTGCCAGCAGCGTCACTAGCGGGATCCGGTACAATGAGCAGTTCTTC
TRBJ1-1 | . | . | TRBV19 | CASSISGNTEAFF | TGTGCCAGTAGTATTTCGGGGAACACTGAAGCTTTCTTT
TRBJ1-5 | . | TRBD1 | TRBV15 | CATSRGQGAGPQHF | TGTGCCACCAGCAGAGGACAGGGGGCCGGTCCCCAGCATTTT
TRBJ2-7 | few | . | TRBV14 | CASSQQAASYEQYF | TGTGCCAGCAGCCAGCAAGCCGCCTCCTACGAGCAGTACTTC
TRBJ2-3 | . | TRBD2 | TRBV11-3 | CASSLDGTSRTDTQYF | TGTGCCAGCAGCTTAGATGGGACTAGCCGCACAGATACGCAGTATTTT
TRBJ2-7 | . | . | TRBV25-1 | CASSVTNGGEQYF | TGTGCCAGCAGTGTGACAAACGGAGGGGAGCAGTACTTC
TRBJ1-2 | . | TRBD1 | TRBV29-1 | CSVEGDRGGGYTF | TGCAGCGTTGAGGGGGACAGGGGAGGCGGCTACACCTTC
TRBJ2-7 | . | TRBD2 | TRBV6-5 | CASSSQAGGYEQYF | TGTGCCAGCTCCTCCCAAGCGGGAGGCTACGAGCAGTACTTC
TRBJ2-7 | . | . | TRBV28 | CASSFGSSYEQYF | TGTGCCAGCAGTTTCGGTAGCTCCTACGAGCAGTACTTC
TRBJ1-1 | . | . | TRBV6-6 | CASSYLFAGEAFF | TGTGCCAGCAGTTACCTATTTGCGGGTGAAGCTTTCTTT
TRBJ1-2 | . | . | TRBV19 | CASSPGRLYGYTF | TGTGCCAGTTCTCCGGGGAGATTGTATGGCTACACCTTC
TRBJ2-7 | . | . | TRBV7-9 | CASSPATYEQYF | TGTGCCAGCAGCCCCGCGACCTACGAGCAGTACTTC
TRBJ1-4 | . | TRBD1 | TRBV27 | CASSRLGTGGTNEKLFF | TGTGCCAGCAGTCGCCTCGGGACAGGGGGCACTAATGAAAAACTGTTTTTT
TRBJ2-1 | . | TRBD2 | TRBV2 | CASSDILAGGGVSSYNEQFF | TGTGCCAGCAGTGACATACTAGCGGGGGGAGGGGTTAGCTCCTACAATGAGCAGTTCTTC
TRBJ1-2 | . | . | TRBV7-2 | CASSLGGGGSLFGYTF | TGTGCCAGCAGCTTAGGGGGGGGCGGGAGCCTCTTCGGCTACACCTTC
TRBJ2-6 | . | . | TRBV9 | CASSVNGGGANVLTF | TGTGCCAGCAGCGTAAATGGAGGTGGGGCCAACGTCCTGACTTTC
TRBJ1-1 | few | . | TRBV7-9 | CASSLNPVLNTEAFF | TGTGCCAGCAGCTTAAATCCTGTTTTGAACACTGAAGCTTTCTTT
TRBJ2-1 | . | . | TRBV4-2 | CASSQQRGRDEQFF | TGTGCCAGCAGCCAGCAGAGGGGGAGGGATGAGCAGTTCTTC
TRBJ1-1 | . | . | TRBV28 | CASSPTSGYTEAFF | TGTGCCAGCAGCCCTACGTCGGGGTACACTGAAGCTTTCTTT
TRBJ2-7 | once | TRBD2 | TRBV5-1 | CASSLGLAGAQEQYF | TGCGCCAGCAGCTTGGGACTAGCGGGAGCGCAGGAGCAGTACTTC
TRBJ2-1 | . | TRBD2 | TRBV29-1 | CSVDPGGRALEQFF | TGCAGCGTGGACCCTGGCGGGAGGGCTTTAGAGCAGTTCTTC
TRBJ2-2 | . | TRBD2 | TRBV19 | CASSIGSGSGELFF | TGTGCCAGTAGTATTGGTAGCGGGAGCGGGGAGCTGTTTTTT
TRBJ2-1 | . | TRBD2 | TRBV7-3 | CASSAGLAETYNEQFF | TGTGCCAGCAGCGCGGGACTAGCGGAGACCTACAATGAGCAGTTCTTC
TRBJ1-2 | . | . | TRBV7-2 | CASSRDTLLVYTF | TGTGCCAGCAGCCGGGACACCCTTCTGGTGTACACCTTC
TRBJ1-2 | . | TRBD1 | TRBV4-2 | CASSGQGGDRGYTF | TGTGCCAGCAGCGGACAGGGGGGCGACAGAGGCTACACCTTC
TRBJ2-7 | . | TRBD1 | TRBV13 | CASSRDRSVHEQYF | TGTGCCAGCAGTCGGGACAGGTCCGTCCACGAGCAGTACTTC
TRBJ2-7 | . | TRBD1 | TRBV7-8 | CASSFPPGQGGNEQYF | TGTGCCAGCAGCTTTCCTCCGGGACAGGGGGGTAACGAGCAGTACTTC
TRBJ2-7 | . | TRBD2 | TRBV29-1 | CSVEATSGSYEQYF | TGCAGCGTTGAGGCGACTAGCGGCTCCTACGAGCAGTACTTC
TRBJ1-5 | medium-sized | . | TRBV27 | CASGSLTTGHQPQHF | TGTGCCAGCGGATCCCTAACAACAGGGCATCAGCCCCAGCATTTT
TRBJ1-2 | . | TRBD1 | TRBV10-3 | CAISRQGNDYGYTF | TGTGCCATCAGCAGACAGGGGAACGACTATGGCTACACCTTC
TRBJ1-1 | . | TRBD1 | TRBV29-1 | CSVDPLDRGPIVNTEAFF | TGCAGCGTTGATCCCCTGGACAGGGGTCCCATTGTGAACACTGAAGCTTTCTTT
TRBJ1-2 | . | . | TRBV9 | CASSVAASGTPKYGYTF | TGTGCCAGCAGCGTAGCCGCATCCGGGACACCAAAGTATGGCTACACCTTC
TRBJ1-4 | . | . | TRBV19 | CASSIPRGATNEKLFF | TGTGCCAGTAGTATTCCCAGGGGTGCAACTAATGAAAAACTGTTTTTT
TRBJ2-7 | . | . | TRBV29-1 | CSVRQENSYEQYF | TGCAGCGTTCGTCAGGAAAACTCCTACGAGCAGTACTTC
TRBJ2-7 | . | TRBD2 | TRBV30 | CAWSGLAGDSYEQYF | TGTGCCTGGAGTGGACTAGCGGGGGACTCCTACGAGCAGTACTTC
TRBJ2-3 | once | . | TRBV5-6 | CASSLGQRGTDTQYF | TGTGCCAGCAGCTTGGGACAGCGGGGCACAGATACGCAGTATTTT
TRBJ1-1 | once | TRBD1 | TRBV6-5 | CASSYRTGRTEAFF | TGTGCCAGCAGTTACCGGACAGGGCGAACTGAAGCTTTCTTT
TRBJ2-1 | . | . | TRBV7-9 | CASTTPGEQFF | TGTGCCAGCACCACCCCCGGGGAGCAGTTCTTC
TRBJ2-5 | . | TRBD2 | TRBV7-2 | CASSPGGGGQETQYF | TGTGCCAGCAGTCCCGGGGGGGGAGGCCAAGAGACCCAGTACTTC
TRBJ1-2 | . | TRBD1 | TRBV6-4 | CASSDSYRDRGTHGYTF | TGTGCCAGCAGTGACTCGTACCGGGACAGGGGGACTCATGGCTACACCTTC
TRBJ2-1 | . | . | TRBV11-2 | CASSLGLGDNEQFF | TGTGCCAGCAGCTTGGGACTCGGGGACAATGAGCAGTTCTTC
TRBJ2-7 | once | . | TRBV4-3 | CASSQDLDRGEQYF | TGCGCCAGCAGCCAAGATCTAGATCGGGGCGAGCAGTACTTC